This T cell receptor beta chain appears in the sequencing data of a study of human T cells and chemical hapten exposure. Time point: patch test 2, 6 weeks after DPC sensitization. Treatment here: therapeutic diphenylcyclopropenone sensitization with weekly scalp DPC. Researchers extracted total RNA from unfractionated whole blood. For the library, individual cDNA molecules each received unique molecular identifiers. TCRdb processed the RACE reads anew with MiXCR; each CDR3 protein has one entry. The profile shows approximately 97,000 distinct CDR3 sequences, approximately 10% of them singletons. Study-wide points: Against controls, expanded TCRs gave rise to significantly more large CDR3 similarity clusters. PT1 expanded TCR counts and patch test score correlated positively.

This clonotype appeared many times. Its antigen is not known. The receptor's source is a woman between 35 and 50 years old with alopecia areata. Some clones in this sample may be carry-over from other donors' samples. Sample: whole blood, taken in connection with sensitization to the hapten diphenylcyclopropenone (DPC).

The CDR3: CASGRYEQYF. The CDR3 region has the DNA TGTGCCAGCGGGCGTTACGAGCAGTACTTC. J is TRBJ2-7 and V is TRBV2; no firm D call. V lost 8 bases and J 4 bases, leaving 6 bases between the germline ends. Germline lookup yields CDR1 SNHLY and CDR2 FYNNEI. This CDR3 spans 10 amino acids. Full variable domain (rest looked up from reference TRBV2 and TRBJ2-7): EPEVTQTPSHQVTQMGQEVILRCVPISNHLYFYWYRQILGQKVEFLVSFYNNEISEKSEIFDDQFSVERPDGSNFTLKIRSTKLEDSAMYFCASGRYEQYFGPGTRLTVT.